This T cell receptor beta chain was recovered during a study of T cell repertoires in cytomegalovirus infection. The CDR3 is made up of 15 amino acids. V dropped 3 bases and J dropped 0 bases, with 9 bases sitting between them. TCRdb redid the calling of the reads with MiXCR, one entry per CDR3 protein. The sample has around 340,000 distinct CDR3 sequences, almost 30% seen once. Worth noting for this clonotype: Its antigen is unknown.

This TCR was sampled from a human donor in good health (CMV status not recorded). Some clones in this sample may be carry-over from other donors' samples. The chain has TRBV12-3 or TRBV12-4 and TRBJ1-3; a weak D match, TRBD1 (6 bases). The material sequenced was cultured PBMCs, taken from culture after CMV antigen stimulation. For the CDR3, the DNA is TGTGCCAGCAGTTTCGGACAGCTCTCTGGAAACACCATATATTTT. Its translation: CASSFGQLSGNTIYF.